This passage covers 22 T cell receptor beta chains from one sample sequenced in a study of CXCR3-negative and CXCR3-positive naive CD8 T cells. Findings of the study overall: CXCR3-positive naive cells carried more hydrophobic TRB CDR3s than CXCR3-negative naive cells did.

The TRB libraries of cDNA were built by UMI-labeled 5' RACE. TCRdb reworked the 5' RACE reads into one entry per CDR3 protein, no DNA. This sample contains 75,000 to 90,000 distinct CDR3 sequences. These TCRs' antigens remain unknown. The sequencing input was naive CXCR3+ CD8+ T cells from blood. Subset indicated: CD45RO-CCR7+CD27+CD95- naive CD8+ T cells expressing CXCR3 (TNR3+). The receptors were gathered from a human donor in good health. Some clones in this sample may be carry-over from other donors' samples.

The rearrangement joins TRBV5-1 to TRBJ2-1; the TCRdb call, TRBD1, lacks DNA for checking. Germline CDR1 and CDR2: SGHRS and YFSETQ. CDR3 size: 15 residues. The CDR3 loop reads CASSLTGTGYNEQFF.

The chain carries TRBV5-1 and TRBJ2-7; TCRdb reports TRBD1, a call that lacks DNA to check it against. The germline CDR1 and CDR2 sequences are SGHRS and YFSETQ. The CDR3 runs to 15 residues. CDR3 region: CASSYSRGSVGEQYF.

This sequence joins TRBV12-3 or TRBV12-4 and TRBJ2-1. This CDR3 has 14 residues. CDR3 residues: CASTKPSSYNEQFF.

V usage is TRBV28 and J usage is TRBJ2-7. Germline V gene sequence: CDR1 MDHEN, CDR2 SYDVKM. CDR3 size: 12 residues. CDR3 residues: CASSLPTYEQYF.

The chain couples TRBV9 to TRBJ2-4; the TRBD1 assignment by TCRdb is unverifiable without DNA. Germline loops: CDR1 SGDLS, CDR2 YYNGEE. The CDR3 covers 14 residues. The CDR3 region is CASSAGRDLNIQYF.

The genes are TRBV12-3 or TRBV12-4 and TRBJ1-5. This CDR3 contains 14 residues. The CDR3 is CASSLSGMGQPQHF.

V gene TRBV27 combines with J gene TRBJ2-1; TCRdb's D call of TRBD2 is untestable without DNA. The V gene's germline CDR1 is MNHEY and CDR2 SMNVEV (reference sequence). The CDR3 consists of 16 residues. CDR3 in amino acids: CASRGGGALPHNEQFF.

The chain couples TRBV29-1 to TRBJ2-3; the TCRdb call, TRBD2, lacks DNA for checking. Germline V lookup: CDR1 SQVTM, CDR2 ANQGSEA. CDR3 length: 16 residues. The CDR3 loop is CSVLPSGGGVTDTQYF.

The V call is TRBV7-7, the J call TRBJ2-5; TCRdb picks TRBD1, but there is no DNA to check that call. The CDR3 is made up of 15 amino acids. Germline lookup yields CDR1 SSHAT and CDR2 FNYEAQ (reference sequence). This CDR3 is CASSSTPVGTETQYF. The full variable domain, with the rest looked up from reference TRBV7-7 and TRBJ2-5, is GAGVSQSPRYKVTKRGQDVTLRCDPISSHATLYWYQQALGQGPEFLTYFNYEAQPDKSGLPSDRFSAERPEGSISTLTIQRTEQRDSAMYRCASSSTPVGTETQYFGPGTRLLVL.

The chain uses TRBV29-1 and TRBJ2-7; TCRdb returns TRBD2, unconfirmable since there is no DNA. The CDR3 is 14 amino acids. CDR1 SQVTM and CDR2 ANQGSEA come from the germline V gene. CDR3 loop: CSVEDDVRGYEQYF.

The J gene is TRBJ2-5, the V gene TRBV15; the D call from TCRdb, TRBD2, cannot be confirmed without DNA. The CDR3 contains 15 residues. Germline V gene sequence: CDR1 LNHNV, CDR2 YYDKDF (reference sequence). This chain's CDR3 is CATSSLSGGAETQYF.

CDR3 loop: CASSPGGATYEQYF. This chain joins TRBV3-1 and TRBJ2-7; TCRdb names TRBD1, which stays unverified in the absence of DNA. The germline V gene encodes CDR1 LGHDT and CDR2 YNNKEL (reference sequence). The CDR3 length is 14 residues.

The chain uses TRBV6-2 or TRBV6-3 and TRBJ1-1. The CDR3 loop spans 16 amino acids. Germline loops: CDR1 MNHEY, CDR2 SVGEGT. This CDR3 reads CASISSGRVYNTEAFF.

CDR3 protein: CASSPRGTGENEQFF. V gene TRBV11-3 combines with J gene TRBJ2-1; TCRdb's D call, TRBD1, is unchecked because there is no DNA. Germline values: CDR1 SGHNT, CDR2 YENEEA. This CDR3 comprises 15 residues. The whole variable domain, remainder taken from reference TRBV11-3 and TRBJ2-1, is EAGVVQSPRYKIIEKKQPVAFWCNPISGHNTLYWYLQNLGQGPELLIRYENEEAVDDSQLPKDRFSAERLKGVDSTLKIQPAELGDSAVYLCASSPRGTGENEQFFGPGTRLTVL.

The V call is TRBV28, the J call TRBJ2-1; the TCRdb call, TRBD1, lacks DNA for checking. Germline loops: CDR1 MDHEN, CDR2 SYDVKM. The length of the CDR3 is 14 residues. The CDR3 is CAISGLPPGYEQFF.

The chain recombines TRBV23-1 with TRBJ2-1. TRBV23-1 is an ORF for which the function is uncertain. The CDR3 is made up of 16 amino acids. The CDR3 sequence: CASSRPRSPSCNEQFF.

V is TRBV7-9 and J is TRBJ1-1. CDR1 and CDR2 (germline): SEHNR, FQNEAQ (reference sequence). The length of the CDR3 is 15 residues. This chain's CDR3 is CASSDSLTGSTEAFF.

Here the CDR3 reads CASSGMTGELFF. The rearrangement joins TRBV28 to TRBJ2-2; the TRBD1 assignment by TCRdb is unverifiable without DNA. The CDR3 spans 12 residues. Germline V lookup: CDR1 MDHEN, CDR2 SYDVKM.

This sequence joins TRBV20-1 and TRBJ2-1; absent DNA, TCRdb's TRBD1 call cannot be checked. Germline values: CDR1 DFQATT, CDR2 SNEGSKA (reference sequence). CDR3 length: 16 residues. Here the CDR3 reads CSARDPLGREYNEQFF.

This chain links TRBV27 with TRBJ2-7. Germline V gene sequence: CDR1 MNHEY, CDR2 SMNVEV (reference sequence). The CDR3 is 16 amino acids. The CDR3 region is CASSFRLLTASYEQYF.

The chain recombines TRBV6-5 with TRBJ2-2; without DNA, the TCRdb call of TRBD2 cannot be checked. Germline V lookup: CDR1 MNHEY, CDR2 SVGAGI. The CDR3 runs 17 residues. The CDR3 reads CASSYRGAFIQTGVLFF.

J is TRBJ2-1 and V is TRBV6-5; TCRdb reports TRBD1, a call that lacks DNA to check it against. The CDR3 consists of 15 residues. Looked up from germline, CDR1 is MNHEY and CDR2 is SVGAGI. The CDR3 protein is CASSSSGTLYNEQFF.